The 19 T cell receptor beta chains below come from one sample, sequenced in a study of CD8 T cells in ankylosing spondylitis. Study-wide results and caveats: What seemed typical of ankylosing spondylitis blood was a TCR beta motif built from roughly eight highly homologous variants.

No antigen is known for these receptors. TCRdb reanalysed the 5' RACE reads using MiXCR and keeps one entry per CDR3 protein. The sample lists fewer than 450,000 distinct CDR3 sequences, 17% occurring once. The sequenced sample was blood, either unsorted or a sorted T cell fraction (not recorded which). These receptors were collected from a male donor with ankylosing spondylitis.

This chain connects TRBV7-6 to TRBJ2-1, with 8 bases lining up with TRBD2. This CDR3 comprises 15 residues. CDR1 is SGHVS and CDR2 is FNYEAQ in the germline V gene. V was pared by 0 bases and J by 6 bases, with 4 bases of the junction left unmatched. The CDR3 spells CASSLATGTSNEQFF. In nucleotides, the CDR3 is TGTGCCAGCAGCTTAGCCACCGGGACTAGCAATGAGCAGTTCTTC.

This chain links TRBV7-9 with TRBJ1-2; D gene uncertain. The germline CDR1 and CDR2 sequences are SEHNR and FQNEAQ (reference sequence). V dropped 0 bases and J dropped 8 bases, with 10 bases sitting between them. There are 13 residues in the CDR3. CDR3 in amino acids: CASSLAPSGGYTF. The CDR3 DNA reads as TGTGCCAGCAGCTTAGCGCCCTCCGGCGGCTACACCTTC.

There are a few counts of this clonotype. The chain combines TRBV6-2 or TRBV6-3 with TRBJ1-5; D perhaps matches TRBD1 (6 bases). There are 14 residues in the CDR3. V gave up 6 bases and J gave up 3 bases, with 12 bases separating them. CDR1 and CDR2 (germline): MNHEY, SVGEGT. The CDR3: CASRDGQHNQPQHF. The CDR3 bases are TGTGCCAGCAGAGATGGACAGCACAATCAGCCCCAGCATTTT.

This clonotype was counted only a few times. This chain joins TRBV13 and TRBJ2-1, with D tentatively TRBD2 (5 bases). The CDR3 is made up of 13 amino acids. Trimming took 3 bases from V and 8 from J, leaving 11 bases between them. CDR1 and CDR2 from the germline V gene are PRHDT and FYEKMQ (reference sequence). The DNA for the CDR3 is TGTGCCAGCAGCTTTCAGAGGGTGGATGAGCAGTTCTTC. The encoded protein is CASSFQRVDEQFF.

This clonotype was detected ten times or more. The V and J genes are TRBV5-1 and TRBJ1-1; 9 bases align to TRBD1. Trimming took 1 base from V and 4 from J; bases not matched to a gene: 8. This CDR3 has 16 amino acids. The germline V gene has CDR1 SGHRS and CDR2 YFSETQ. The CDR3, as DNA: TGCGCCAGCAGCTTGTCACAGGGGGCTTGGGTCACTGAAGCTTTCTTT. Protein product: CASSLSQGAWVTEAFF.

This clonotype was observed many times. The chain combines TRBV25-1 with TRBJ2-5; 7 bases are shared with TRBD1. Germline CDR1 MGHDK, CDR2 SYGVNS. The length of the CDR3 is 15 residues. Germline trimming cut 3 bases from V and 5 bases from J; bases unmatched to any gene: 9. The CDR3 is CASSDGQARAETQYF. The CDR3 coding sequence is TGTGCCAGCAGTGATGGACAGGCCAGGGCGGAGACCCAGTACTTC. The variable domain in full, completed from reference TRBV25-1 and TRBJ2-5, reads EADIYQTPRYLVIGTGKKITLECSQTMGHDKMYWYQQDPGMELHLIHYSYGVNSTEKGDLSSESTVSRIRTEHFPLTLESARPSHTSQYLCASSDGQARAETQYFGPGTRLLVL.

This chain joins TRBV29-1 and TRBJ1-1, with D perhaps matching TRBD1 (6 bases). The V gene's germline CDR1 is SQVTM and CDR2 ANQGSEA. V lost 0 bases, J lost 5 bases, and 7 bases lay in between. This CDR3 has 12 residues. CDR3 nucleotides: TGCAGCGTTGAAGATACAGGGACTGAAGCTTTCTTT. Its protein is CSVEDTGTEAFF.

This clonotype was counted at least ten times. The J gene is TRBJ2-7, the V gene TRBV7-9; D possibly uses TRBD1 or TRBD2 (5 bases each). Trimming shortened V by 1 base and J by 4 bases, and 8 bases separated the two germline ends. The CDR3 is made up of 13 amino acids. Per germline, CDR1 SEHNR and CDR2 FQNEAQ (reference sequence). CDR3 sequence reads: CASSLVGGYEQYF. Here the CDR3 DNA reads TGTGCCAGCAGCTTAGTTGGGGGTTACGAGCAGTACTTC.

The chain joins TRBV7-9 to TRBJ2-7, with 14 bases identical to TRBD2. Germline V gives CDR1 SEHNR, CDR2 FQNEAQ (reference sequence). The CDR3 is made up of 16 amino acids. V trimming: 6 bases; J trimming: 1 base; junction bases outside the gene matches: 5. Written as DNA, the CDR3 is TGTGCCAGCAGACCGGGACTAGCGGGAGATTCCTACGAGCAGTACTTC. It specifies CASRPGLAGDSYEQYF.

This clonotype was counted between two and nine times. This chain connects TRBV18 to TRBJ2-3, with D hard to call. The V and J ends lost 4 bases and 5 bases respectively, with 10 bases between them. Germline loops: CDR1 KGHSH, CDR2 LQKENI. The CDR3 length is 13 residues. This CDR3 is CASSLSTEDTQYF. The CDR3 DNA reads TGTGCCAGCTCACTTTCGACTGAAGATACGCAGTATTTT.

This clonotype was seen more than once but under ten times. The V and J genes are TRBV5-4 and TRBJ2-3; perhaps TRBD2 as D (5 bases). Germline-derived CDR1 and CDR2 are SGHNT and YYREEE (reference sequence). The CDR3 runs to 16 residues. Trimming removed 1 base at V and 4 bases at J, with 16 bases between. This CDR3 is CASSLPQRGGPDTQYF. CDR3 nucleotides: TGTGCCAGCAGCTTGCCACAGCGCGGAGGACCAGATACGCAGTATTTT.

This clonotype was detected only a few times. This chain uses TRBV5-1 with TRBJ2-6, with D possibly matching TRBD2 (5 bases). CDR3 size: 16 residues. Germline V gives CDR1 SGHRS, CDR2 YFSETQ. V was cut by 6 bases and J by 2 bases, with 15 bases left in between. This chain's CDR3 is CASTEQAGAGANVLTF. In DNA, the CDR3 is TGCGCCAGCACAGAGCAGGCCGGGGCTGGGGCCAACGTCCTGACTTTC.

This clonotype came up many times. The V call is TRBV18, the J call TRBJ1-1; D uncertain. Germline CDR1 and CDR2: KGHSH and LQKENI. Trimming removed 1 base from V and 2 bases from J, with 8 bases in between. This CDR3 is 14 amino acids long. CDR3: CASSPLTPNTEAFF. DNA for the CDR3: TGTGCCAGCTCACCACTAACCCCCAACACTGAAGCTTTCTTT.

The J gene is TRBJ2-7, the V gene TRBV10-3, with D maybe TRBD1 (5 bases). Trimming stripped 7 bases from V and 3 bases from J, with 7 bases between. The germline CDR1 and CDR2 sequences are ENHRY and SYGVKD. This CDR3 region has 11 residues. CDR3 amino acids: CAITDNYEQYF. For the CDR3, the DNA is TGTGCCATCACGGACAACTACGAGCAGTACTTC.

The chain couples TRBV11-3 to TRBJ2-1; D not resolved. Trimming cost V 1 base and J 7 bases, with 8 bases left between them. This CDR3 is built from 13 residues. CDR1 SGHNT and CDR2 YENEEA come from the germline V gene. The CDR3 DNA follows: TGTGCCAGCAGCTTAGGGGTAGTTAATGAGCAGTTCTTC. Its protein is CASSLGVVNEQFF. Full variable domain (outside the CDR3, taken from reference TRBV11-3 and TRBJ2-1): EAGVVQSPRYKIIEKKQPVAFWCNPISGHNTLYWYLQNLGQGPELLIRYENEEAVDDSQLPKDRFSAERLKGVDSTLKIQPAELGDSAVYLCASSLGVVNEQFFGPGTRLTVL.

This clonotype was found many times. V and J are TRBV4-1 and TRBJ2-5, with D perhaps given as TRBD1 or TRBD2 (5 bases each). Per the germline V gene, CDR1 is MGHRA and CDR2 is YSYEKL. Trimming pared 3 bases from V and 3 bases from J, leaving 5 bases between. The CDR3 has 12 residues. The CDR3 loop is CASSQGEETQYF. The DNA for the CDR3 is TGCGCCAGCAGCCAGGGGGAAGAGACCCAGTACTTC.

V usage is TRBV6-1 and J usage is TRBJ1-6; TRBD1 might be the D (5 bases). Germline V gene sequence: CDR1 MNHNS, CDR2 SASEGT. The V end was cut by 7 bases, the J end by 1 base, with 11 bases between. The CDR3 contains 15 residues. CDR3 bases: TGTGCCAGCAAGACGGAGGGGTCCTATAATTCACCCCTCCACTTT. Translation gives CASKTEGSYNSPLHF.

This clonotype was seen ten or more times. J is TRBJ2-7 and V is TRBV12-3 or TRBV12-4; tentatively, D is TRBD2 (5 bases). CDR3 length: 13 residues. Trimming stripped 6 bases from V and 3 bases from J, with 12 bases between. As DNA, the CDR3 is TGTGCCAGCAGCCAAAAGACTATCTACGAGCAGTACTTC. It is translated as CASSQKTIYEQYF.

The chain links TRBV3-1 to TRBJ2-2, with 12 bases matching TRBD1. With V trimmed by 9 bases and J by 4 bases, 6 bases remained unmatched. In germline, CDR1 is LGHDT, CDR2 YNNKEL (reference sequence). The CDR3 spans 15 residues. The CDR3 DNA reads TGTGCCAGTAAGGGACAGGGGGCTGGCACCGGGGAGCTGTTTTTT. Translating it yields CASKGQGAGTGELFF. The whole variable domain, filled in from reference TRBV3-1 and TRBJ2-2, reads DTAVSQTPKYLVTQMGNDKSIKCEQNLGHDTMYWYKQDSKKFLKIMFSYNNKELIINETVPNRFSPKSPDKAHLNLHINSLELGDSAVYFCASKGQGAGTGELFFGEGSRLTVL.